Shown below are 30 T cell receptor beta chains from a single sample sequenced in a study of shared clonotypes between healthy human individuals. This table comes from immunoSEQ multiplex PCR, and its TCRdb copy is limited to in-frame clones, with some not included. The table includes under 2.5 million clones, roughly 92% detected once. Source material: naive CD4+ T cells from PBMCs. Noted subset: CD45RA+ positively selected. The receptor set was obtained from a man aged 18 to 29 in good health. Some clones in this sample may be carry-over from other donors' samples.

This clone has just a few counts. The chain employs TRBV28 and TRBJ2-7; D not resolved. This CDR3 is 12 amino acids long. The V end was cut by 6 bases, the J end by 3 bases, with 9 bases between. The germline V gene encodes CDR1 MDHEN and CDR2 SYDVKM. This CDR3 reads CASRVQNYEQYF. Written as DNA, the CDR3 is TGTGCCAGCAGGGTACAGAACTACGAGCAGTACTTC.

The chain has TRBV28 and TRBJ1-1, with no clear D. Per germline, CDR1 MDHEN and CDR2 SYDVKM. Trimming shortened V by 6 bases and J by 4 bases, and 12 bases separated the two germline ends. The CDR3 totals 13 residues. The DNA of the CDR3 is TGTGCCAGCAGGAGGGTAGGGAGCACTGAAGCTTTCTTT. Its protein product is CASRRVGSTEAFF.

A single count supports this clone. The rearrangement uses TRBV9 and TRBJ2-1, with TRBD1 as a possible D gene (6 bases). CDR3 size: 14 residues. V was clipped by 0 bases and J by 7 bases, with 11 bases between them. Germline CDR1 reads SGDLS; CDR2 reads YYNGEE. This CDR3 reads CASSVAGDINEQFF. CDR3 nucleotides: TGTGCCAGCAGCGTAGCTGGGGACATTAATGAGCAGTTCTTC. Filled out from reference TRBV9 and TRBJ2-1, the complete variable domain reads DSGVTQTPKHLITATGQRVTLRCSPRSGDLSVYWYQQSLDQGLQFLIQYYNGEERAKGNILERFSAQQFPDLHSELNLSSLELGDSALYFCASSVAGDINEQFFGPGTRLTVL.

This chain links TRBV19 with TRBJ2-1; possibly TRBD2 for D (6 bases). V lost 1 base to trimming and J lost 8 bases, with 18 bases between them. The CDR3 covers 16 residues. CDR1 and CDR2 from the germline V gene are LNHDA and SQIVND (reference sequence). The CDR3 nucleotides read TGTGCCAGTAGTATAGCAAAGGAGGGCTCGAGCTATGAGCAGTTCTTC. Its translation is CASSIAKEGSSYEQFF.

The J gene is TRBJ2-3, the V gene TRBV28; TRBD2 aligns across 10 bases. This CDR3 spans 17 amino acids. The V and J ends lost 2 bases and 4 bases, in that order; junction bases with no gene match: 9. Germline lookup yields CDR1 MDHEN and CDR2 SYDVKM. The CDR3 DNA is TGTGCCAGCAGTTTAGCGGCTAGCGGGAGACACGCAGATACGCAGTATTTT. Translating it yields CASSLAASGRHADTQYF. Full variable domain (missing parts from reference TRBV28 and TRBJ2-3): DVKVTQSSRYLVKRTGEKVFLECVQDMDHENMFWYRQDPGLGLRLIYFSYDVKMKEKGDIPEGYSVSREKKERFSLILESASTNQTSMYLCASSLAASGRHADTQYFGPGTRLTVL.

This chain connects TRBV6-1 to TRBJ1-5; 12 positions agree with TRBD1. This CDR3 contains 15 residues. The germline V gene has CDR1 MNHNS and CDR2 SASEGT. Losses at the gene ends were 8 bases for V and 2 bases for J; bases not matched to a gene: 4. The CDR3 spells CASRDRGQGNQPQHF. The CDR3 DNA reads TGTGCCAGCCGGGACAGGGGGCAGGGCAATCAGCCCCAGCATTTT.

The gene calls are TRBV28 and TRBJ1-4; D call uncertain. The CDR3 covers 12 residues. CDR1 is MDHEN, CDR2 SYDVKM, per germline. V was cut by 2 bases and J by 6 bases, with 4 bases left in between. CDR3 amino acids: CASSLGDEKLFF. The CDR3 nucleotides are TGTGCCAGCAGTTTAGGAGATGAAAAACTGTTTTTT.

The chain has TRBV7-2 and TRBJ2-1; D might be TRBD1 (6 bases). This CDR3 region has 13 residues. V lost 5 bases and J lost 9, with 14 bases in between. Germline V CDR1 and CDR2: SGHTA, FQGNSA. In DNA, the CDR3 is TGTGCCAGCAGCCAGGGGCGACTATCTGAGCAGTTCTTC. Translating gives CASSQGRLSEQFF. The full variable domain, in which reference TRBV7-2 and TRBJ2-1 provide the parts outside the CDR3, is GAGVSQSPSNKVTEKGKDVELRCDPISGHTALYWYRQSLGQGLEFLIYFQGNSAPDKSGLPSDRFSAERTGGSVSTLTIQRTQQEDSAVYLCASSQGRLSEQFFGPGTRLTVL.

As concerns this clone: This sample includes further DNA sequences coding for the same CDR3. The gene calls are TRBV30 and TRBJ2-3; D is undetermined. V lost 1 base to trimming and J lost 4 bases, with 3 bases between them. The germline V gene has CDR1 GTSNPN and CDR2 SVGIG (reference sequence). The CDR3 has 11 residues. DNA of the CDR3: TGTGCCTGGAGTGAAGCAGATACGCAGTATTTT. This sequence encodes CAWSEADTQYF.

The rearrangement uses TRBV29-1 and TRBJ2-5, with D perhaps being TRBD1 or TRBD2 (5 bases each). The CDR3 has 11 residues. Germline values: CDR1 SQVTM, CDR2 ANQGSEA. Trimming took off 4 bases at V and 5 bases at J, with 8 bases between the two ends. The CDR3 loop is CSVVEGETQYF. Here the CDR3 DNA reads TGCAGCGTTGTTGAGGGGGAGACCCAGTACTTC.

This chain links TRBV30 with TRBJ2-6, with 7 positions matching TRBD2. Germline loops: CDR1 GTSNPN, CDR2 SVGIG (reference sequence). CDR3 length equals 17 residues. CDR3 sequence (DNA): TGTGCGGAACCGCGGGGGTTATCCTCCTCTGGGGCCAACGTCCTGACTTTC. It is translated as CAEPRGLSSSGANVLTF.

The rearrangement links TRBV5-1 to TRBJ2-6, with a weak D call TRBD1 (6 bases). CDR3 length: 18 amino acids. Germline V gene lookup returns CDR1 SGHRS and CDR2 YFSETQ. The V end was cut by 1 base, the J end by 0 bases, with 14 bases between. Here the CDR3 reads CASSLRTAITSGANVLTF. CDR3 nucleotides: TGCGCCAGCAGCTTGAGGACAGCTATCACCTCTGGGGCCAACGTCCTGACTTTC.

The chain is built from TRBV2 and TRBJ2-5, with 9 nucleotides matching TRBD2. V gave up 6 bases and J gave up 5 bases; unmatched junction bases: 10. The germline V gene encodes CDR1 SNHLY and CDR2 FYNNEI. There are 15 residues in the CDR3. The CDR3 DNA is TGTGCCAGCAGGATGACTAGCGGCCTAGGCGAGACCCAGTACTTC. As protein: CASRMTSGLGETQYF.

The chain uses TRBV28 and TRBJ1-5, with D perhaps TRBD1 (6 bases). This CDR3 comprises 16 residues. The V end lost 6 bases, the J end lost 3 bases, and 18 bases lay between the germline ends. Per germline, CDR1 MDHEN and CDR2 SYDVKM. CDR3 residues: CASRTRPGGLNQPQHF. DNA for the CDR3: TGTGCCAGCAGGACCCGTCCCGGGGGCCTCAATCAGCCCCAGCATTTT.

CDR3: CASSPMQGAGGTQYF. DNA of the CDR3: TGTGCCAGCTCACCGATGCAGGGAGCGGGAGGTACGCAGTATTTT. The chain couples TRBV18 to TRBJ2-3, with 9 bases fitting TRBD2. From germline, CDR1 is KGHSH and CDR2 LQKENI. The CDR3 is made up of 15 amino acids. V lost 3 bases, J lost 8 bases, and 9 bases stayed unmatched.

The chain links TRBV15 to TRBJ2-7, with a possible D match to TRBD1 (6 bases). CDR1 is LNHNV, CDR2 YYDKDF, per germline (reference sequence). This CDR3 region has 13 residues. The V gene lost 5 bases and the J gene lost 6 bases, with 14 bases spanning the gap. The CDR3 nucleotides read TGTGCCACCAGCGGACACAGGGTCGGCGAGCAGTACTTC. Protein sequence: CATSGHRVGEQYF.

CDR3 residues: CASSFAGGWYGYTF. As DNA, the CDR3 is TGTGCCAGCAGTTTTGCAGGGGGCTGGTATGGCTACACCTTC. The rearrangement links TRBV28 to TRBJ1-2; 8 bases align to TRBD1. The CDR3 is made up of 14 amino acids. V was clipped by 3 bases and J by 5 bases; unmatched bases: 5. Germline CDR1 and CDR2: MDHEN and SYDVKM.

About this clone itself: The sample contains more than one DNA sequence encoding this CDR3. The chain recombines TRBV5-1 with TRBJ1-3, with D perhaps matching TRBD1 (5 bases). This CDR3 region has 14 residues. CDR1 is SGHRS, CDR2 YFSETQ, per germline. V was shortened by 4 bases and J by 4 bases, with 12 bases between the two germline ends. CDR3 DNA: TGCGCCAGCAGCCTGACAGTGACAGGAAACACCATATATTTT. As protein: CASSLTVTGNTIYF.

The chain carries TRBV6-4 and TRBJ1-1; no reliable D call. Deletions cut 6 bases from V and 7 bases from J, with 18 bases between. This CDR3 spans 14 amino acids. Germline lookup yields CDR1 MRHNA and CDR2 SNTAGT. Here the CDR3 DNA reads TGTGCCAGCAGCCAGTATTATAAGGACGTTGAAGCTTTCTTT. Its translation is CASSQYYKDVEAFF.

V gene TRBV28 combines with J gene TRBJ2-3, with 8 bases matching TRBD1. Germline trimming cut 5 bases from V and 1 base from J; bases unmatched to any gene: 8. Germline values: CDR1 MDHEN, CDR2 SYDVKM. The CDR3 totals 16 residues. The chain's CDR3 is CASSALGQGGTDTQYF. In DNA form, the CDR3 reads TGTGCCAGCAGTGCCCTTGGACAGGGCGGCACAGATACGCAGTATTTT.

The J gene is TRBJ2-6, the V gene TRBV7-9; 10 nucleotides agree with TRBD1. V was clipped by 3 bases and J by 0 bases; unmatched bases: 5. Germline V gives CDR1 SEHNR, CDR2 FQNEAQ (reference sequence). The CDR3 covers 18 residues. The CDR3 nucleotides read TGTGCCAGCAGCTTCCGGACAGGGGGGCTCTCTGGGGCCAACGTCCTGACTTTC. As protein: CASSFRTGGLSGANVLTF.

The chain has TRBV18 and TRBJ2-2; 8 nucleotides match TRBD1. The CDR3 has 15 residues. CDR1 is KGHSH and CDR2 is LQKENI in the germline V gene. Losses at the gene ends were 5 bases for V and 4 bases for J; bases not matched to a gene: 6. CDR3 protein: CASSTQGVPTGELFF. The CDR3 coding sequence is TGTGCCAGCTCAACACAGGGGGTTCCCACCGGGGAGCTGTTTTTT.

The V gene is TRBV6-1, the J gene TRBJ2-3; 8 bases agree with TRBD1. The germline V gene encodes CDR1 MNHNS and CDR2 SASEGT. The CDR3 contains 13 residues. V dropped 8 bases and J dropped 4; count of bases not matched to a gene: 5. The CDR3 sequence: CASWQGASDTQYF. The CDR3 nucleotides read TGTGCCAGCTGGCAGGGGGCGTCAGATACGCAGTATTTT.

Notes on this clone: Other DNA sequences in this specimen translate into the identical CDR3. The chain carries TRBV7-9 and TRBJ2-7, with 10 bases aligning to TRBD1. Germline-derived CDR1 and CDR2 are SEHNR and FQNEAQ (reference sequence). Trimming cost V 0 bases and J 2 bases; bases outside gene matches: 1. This CDR3 has 15 amino acids. CDR3 in amino acids: CASSLAGTGAYEQYF. The CDR3 DNA sequence: TGTGCCAGCAGCTTAGCTGGGACAGGGGCCTACGAGCAGTACTTC. Based on the CDR3 plus reference TRBV7-9 and TRBJ2-7, the full variable domain is DTGVSQNPRHKITKRGQNVTFRCDPISEHNRLYWYRQTLGQGPEFLTYFQNEAQLEKSRLLSDRFSAERPKGSFSTLEIQRTEQGDSAMYLCASSLAGTGAYEQYFGPGTRLTVT.

Of note for this clone: Other DNA sequences within the sample encode an identical CDR3. The V gene is TRBV28, the J gene TRBJ2-3; the D is unclear. Germline V lookup: CDR1 MDHEN, CDR2 SYDVKM. CDR3 length: 12 residues. Trimming took 9 bases from V and 0 from J, leaving 7 bases between them. The CDR3, as DNA: TGTGCCAGTAGAGTTAGCACAGATACGCAGTATTTT. Translating it yields CASRVSTDTQYF.

The genes are TRBV7-3 and TRBJ2-1; D assignment may be TRBD1 or TRBD2 (6 bases each). The CDR3 has 16 residues. The V and J ends lost 4 bases and 9 bases respectively, with 22 bases between them. Germline V CDR1 and CDR2: SGHTA, FQGTGA. Here the CDR3 reads CASSWGYRALGGEQFF. In DNA form, the CDR3 reads TGTGCCAGCAGCTGGGGTTACAGGGCTCTCGGGGGTGAGCAGTTCTTC. The full variable domain, rest sourced from reference TRBV7-3 and TRBJ2-1, is GAGVSQTPSNKVTEKGKYVELRCDPISGHTALYWYRQSLGQGPEFLIYFQGTGAADDSGLPNDRFFAVRPEGSVSTLKIQRTERGDSAVYLCASSWGYRALGGEQFFGPGTRLTVL.

The chain recombines TRBV6-6 with TRBJ2-5, with TRBD1 matching over 7 bases. V shed 7 bases, J shed 5 bases, and the junction held 10 bases outside the gene matches. Per germline, CDR1 MNHNY and CDR2 SVGAGI (reference sequence). The CDR3 contains 14 residues. CDR3 amino acids: CASKTTGSAETQYF. The CDR3 DNA follows: TGTGCCAGCAAAACGACAGGGTCAGCGGAGACCCAGTACTTC.

V and J are TRBV7-3 and TRBJ2-1; TRBD2 matches at 14 bases. Germline trimming cut 5 bases from V and 8 bases from J; bases unmatched to any gene: 8. CDR3 size: 16 residues. Germline V gene data show CDR1 as SGHTA and CDR2 as FQGTGA. The CDR3 sequence is CASSPRGLAGVDEQFF. The CDR3 nucleotides are TGTGCCAGCAGCCCAAGGGGACTAGCGGGAGTAGATGAGCAGTTCTTC.

This clone has just one count. Other DNA sequences in this sample translate to the same CDR3. The chain uses TRBV5-1 and TRBJ2-3; 9 nucleotides match TRBD1. The CDR3 is made up of 13 amino acids. J was trimmed by 6 bases and V by 2 bases; bases with no gene match: 1. Germline V gives CDR1 SGHRS, CDR2 YFSETQ. CDR3 DNA: TGCGCCAGCAGCTTAACAGGGGGCGATACGCAGTATTTT. Its protein is CASSLTGGDTQYF. The full variable domain, in which reference TRBV5-1 and TRBJ2-3 provide the parts outside the CDR3, is KAGVTQTPRYLIKTRGQQVTLSCSPISGHRSVSWYQQTPGQGLQFLFEYFSETQRNKGNFPGRFSGRQFSNSRSEMNVSTLELGDSALYLCASSLTGGDTQYFGPGTRLTVL.

This chain connects TRBV19 to TRBJ1-5; D may be TRBD1 (6 bases). CDR1 is LNHDA, CDR2 SQIVND, per germline (reference sequence). Between the trimmed V and J ends, which lost 11 bases and 6 bases, there was a span of 20 bases. The CDR3 sequence is 14 residues long. In DNA form, the CDR3 reads TGTGCCTCAGGGGATTTTACGGAGAGTCAGCCCCAGCATTTT. Translating it yields CASGDFTESQPQHF. Together with reference TRBV19 and TRBJ1-5, the CDR3 gives the full variable domain: DGGITQSPKYLFRKEGQNVTLSCEQNLNHDAMYWYRQDPGQGLRLIYYSQIVNDFQKGDIAEGYSVSREKKESFPLTVTSAQKNPTAFYLCASGDFTESQPQHFGDGTRLSIL.